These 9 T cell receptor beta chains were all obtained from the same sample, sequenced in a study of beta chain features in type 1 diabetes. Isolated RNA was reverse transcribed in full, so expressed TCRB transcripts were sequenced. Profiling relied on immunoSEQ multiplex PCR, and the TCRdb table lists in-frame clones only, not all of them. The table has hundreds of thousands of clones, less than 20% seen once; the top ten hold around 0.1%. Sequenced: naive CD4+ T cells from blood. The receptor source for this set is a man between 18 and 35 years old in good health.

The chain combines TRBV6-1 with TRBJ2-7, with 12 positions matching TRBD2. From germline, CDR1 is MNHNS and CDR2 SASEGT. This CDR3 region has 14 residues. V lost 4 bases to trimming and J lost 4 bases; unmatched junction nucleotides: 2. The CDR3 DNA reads TGTGCCAGCAGTGCACTAGCGGGGGGTTACGAGCAGTACTTC. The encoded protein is CASSALAGGYEQYF.

CDR3 nucleotides: TGTGCCAGCATCGGACGGACGATGAGGGAGTACTTC. This codes for CASIGRTMREYF. The chain links TRBV28 to TRBJ2-7; D may be TRBD2 (5 bases). This CDR3 is built from 12 residues. V lost 7 bases and J lost 11, with 18 bases in between. CDR1 and CDR2 (germline): MDHEN, SYDVKM.

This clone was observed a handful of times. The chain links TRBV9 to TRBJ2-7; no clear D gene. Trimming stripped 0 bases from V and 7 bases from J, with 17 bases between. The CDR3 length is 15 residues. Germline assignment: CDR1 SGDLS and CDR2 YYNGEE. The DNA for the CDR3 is TGTGCCAGCAGCGTAGGTCAGCGTGATATACAAGAGCAGTACTTC. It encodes CASSVGQRDIQEQYF.

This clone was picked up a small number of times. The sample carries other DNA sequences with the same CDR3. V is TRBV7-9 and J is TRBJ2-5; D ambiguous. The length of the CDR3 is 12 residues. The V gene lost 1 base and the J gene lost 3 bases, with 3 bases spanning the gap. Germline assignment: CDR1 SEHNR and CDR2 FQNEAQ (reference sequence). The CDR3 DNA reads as TGTGCCAGCAGCTTAGTGGAAGAGACCCAGTACTTC. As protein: CASSLVEETQYF.

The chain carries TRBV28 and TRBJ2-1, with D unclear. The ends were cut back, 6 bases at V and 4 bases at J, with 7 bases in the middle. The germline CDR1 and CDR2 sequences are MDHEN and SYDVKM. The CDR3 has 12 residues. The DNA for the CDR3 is TGTGCCAGCAGAACCAAATACAATGAGCAGTTCTTC. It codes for CASRTKYNEQFF.

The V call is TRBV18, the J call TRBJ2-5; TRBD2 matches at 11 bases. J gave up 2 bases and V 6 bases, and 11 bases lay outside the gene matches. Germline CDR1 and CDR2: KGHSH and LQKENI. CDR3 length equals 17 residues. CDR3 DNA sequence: TGTGCCAGCTCTCCGACACTAGCGGGAGTGGGTCAAGAGACCCAGTACTTC. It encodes CASSPTLAGVGQETQYF. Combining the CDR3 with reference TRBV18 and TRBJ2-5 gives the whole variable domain NAGVMQNPRHLVRRRGQEARLRCSPMKGHSHVYWYRQLPEEGLKFMVYLQKENIIDESGMPKERFSAEFPKEGPSILRIQQVVRGDSAAYFCASSPTLAGVGQETQYFGPGTRLLVL.

The CDR3 DNA reads TGTGCCAGCAGCTTTGGGGTCTACGAGCAGTACTTC. It codes for CASSFGVYEQYF. The V gene is TRBV7-9, the J gene TRBJ2-7, with D unclear. CDR1 SEHNR and CDR2 FQNEAQ come from the germline V gene (reference sequence). The CDR3 runs 12 residues. Between the trimmed V and J ends, which lost 3 bases and 3 bases, there was a span of 6 bases.

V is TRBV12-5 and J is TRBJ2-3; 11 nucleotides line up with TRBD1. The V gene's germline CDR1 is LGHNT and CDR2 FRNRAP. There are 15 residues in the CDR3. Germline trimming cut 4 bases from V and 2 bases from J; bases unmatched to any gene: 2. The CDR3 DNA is TGTGCTAGTGGTTCCGGACAGGGGGCCACAGATACGCAGTATTTT. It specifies CASGSGQGATDTQYF.

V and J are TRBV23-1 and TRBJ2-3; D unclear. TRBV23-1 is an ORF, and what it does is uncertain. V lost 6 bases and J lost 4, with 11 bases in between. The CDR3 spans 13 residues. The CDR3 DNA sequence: TGCGCCAGCAGGCACCGGGCCCCAGATACGCAGTATTTT. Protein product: CASRHRAPDTQYF.